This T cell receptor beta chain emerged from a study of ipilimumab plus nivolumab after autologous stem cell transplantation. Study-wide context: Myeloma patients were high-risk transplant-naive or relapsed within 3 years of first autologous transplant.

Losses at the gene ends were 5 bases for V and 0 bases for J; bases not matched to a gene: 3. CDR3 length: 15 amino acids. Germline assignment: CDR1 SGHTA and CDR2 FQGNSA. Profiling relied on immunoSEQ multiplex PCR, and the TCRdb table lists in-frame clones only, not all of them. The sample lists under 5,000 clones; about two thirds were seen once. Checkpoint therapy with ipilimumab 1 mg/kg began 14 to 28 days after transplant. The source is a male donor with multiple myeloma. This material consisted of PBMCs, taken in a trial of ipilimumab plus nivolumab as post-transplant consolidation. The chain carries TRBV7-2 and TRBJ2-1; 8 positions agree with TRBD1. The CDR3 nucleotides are TGTGCCAGCAGCGCCGGGACAGGCTCCTACAATGAGCAGTTCTTC. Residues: CASSAGTGSYNEQFF.